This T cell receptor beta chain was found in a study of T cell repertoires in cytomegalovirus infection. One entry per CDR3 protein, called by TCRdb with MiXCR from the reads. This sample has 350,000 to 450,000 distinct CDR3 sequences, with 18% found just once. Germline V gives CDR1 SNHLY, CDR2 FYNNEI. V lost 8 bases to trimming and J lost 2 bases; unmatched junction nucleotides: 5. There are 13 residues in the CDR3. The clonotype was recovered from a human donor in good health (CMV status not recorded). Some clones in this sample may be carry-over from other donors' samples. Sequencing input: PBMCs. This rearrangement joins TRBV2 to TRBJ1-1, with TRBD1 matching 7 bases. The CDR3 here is CASQGQPNTEAFF. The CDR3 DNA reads TGTGCCAGCCAGGGACAGCCTAACACTGAAGCTTTCTTT.